This record covers a single TCR beta chain. Its cognate antigen is unknown. This sample stems from a study of T cells in Graves' hyperthyroidism and ophthalmopathy. Study observations and caveats: In simple terms, a model built on 13 V-J features told ophthalmopathy apart from stable hyperthyroidism.

The CDR3 extends over 20 amino acids. CDR1 and CDR2 from the germline V gene are LGHNT and FRNRAP. The V segment lost 0 bases and the J segment 0 bases; nucleotides outside the gene matches: 6. The investigators amplified TCR beta CDR3 regions from RNA transcripts. The HTBI primer set served for first-round RT-PCR of the TCR CDR3. TCRdb re-called the multiplex PCR reads with MiXCR, one entry per CDR3 protein. The repertoire includes 210,000 or so distinct CDR3 sequences, 17% of them detected once, and roughly 53% sits in the top ten. The J gene is TRBJ2-1, the V gene TRBV12-5, with 15 bases aligning to TRBD2. The origin of this receptor is a man aged 50 or older with Graves' hyperthyroidism. Source material: blood. CDR3 coding DNA: TGTGCTAGTGGTTTGGTAACGGGACTAGCGGGAGGCCGCTCCTACAATGAGCAGTTCTTC. It encodes CASGLVTGLAGGRSYNEQFF.